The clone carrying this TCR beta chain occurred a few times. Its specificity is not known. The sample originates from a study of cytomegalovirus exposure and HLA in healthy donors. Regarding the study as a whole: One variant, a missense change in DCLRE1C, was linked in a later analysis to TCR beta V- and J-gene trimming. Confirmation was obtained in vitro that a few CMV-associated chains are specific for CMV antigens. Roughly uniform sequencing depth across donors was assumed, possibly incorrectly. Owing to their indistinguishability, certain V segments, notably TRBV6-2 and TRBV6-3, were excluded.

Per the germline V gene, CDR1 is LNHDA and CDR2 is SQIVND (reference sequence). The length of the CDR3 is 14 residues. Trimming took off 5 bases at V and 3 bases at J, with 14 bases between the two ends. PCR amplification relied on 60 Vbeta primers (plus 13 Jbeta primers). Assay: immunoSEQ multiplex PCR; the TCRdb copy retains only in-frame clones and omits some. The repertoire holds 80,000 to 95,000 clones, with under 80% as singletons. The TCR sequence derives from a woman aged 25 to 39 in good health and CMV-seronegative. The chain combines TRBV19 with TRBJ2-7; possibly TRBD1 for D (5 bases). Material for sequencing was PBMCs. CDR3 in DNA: TGTGCCAGTAGTGCCCGGCTGACAGTCTACGAGCAGTACTTC. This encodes CASSARLTVYEQYF.